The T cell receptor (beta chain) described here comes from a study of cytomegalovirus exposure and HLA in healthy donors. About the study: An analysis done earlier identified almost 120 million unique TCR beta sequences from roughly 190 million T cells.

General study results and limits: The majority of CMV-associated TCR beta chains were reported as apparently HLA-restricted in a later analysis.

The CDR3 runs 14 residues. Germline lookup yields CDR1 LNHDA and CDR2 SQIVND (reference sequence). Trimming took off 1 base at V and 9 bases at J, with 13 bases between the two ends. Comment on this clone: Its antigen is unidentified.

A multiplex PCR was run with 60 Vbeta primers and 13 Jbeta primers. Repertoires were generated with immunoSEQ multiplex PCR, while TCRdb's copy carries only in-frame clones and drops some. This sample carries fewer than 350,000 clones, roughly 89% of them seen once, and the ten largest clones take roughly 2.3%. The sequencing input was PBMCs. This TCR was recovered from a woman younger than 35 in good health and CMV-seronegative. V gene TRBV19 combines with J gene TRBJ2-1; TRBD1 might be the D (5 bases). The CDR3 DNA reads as TGTGCCAGTAGTATAGGAGGCAGGGTTCCTGAGCAGTTCTTC. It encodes CASSIGGRVPEQFF.